This T cell receptor beta chain comes out of a study of beta chain features in type 1 diabetes. Expressed TCRB transcripts were sequenced because the entire RNA isolate underwent reverse transcription. Only in-frame clones appear in the TCRdb table, and some are missing; sequencing was by immunoSEQ multiplex PCR. The sample consists of 300,000 to 450,000 clones, 10% to 15% of them appearing once. About this clone: Its target is not known.

CDR3 size: 14 residues. The V and J ends lost 6 bases and 0 bases respectively, with 9 bases between them. In germline, CDR1 is MDHEN, CDR2 SYDVKM. Regarding the study as a whole: Type 1 diabetes patients had fewer VDJ junction insertions and more deletions. Still unanswered here is whether HLA type influences TCRB rearrangement. cDNA sequencing could over-represent cells with high TCR expression. Shorter TCRB CDR3s, moderately but significantly so, marked every one of the four CD4+ subsets in Type 1 diabetes patients.

The chain is built from TRBV28 and TRBJ1-5, with D unclear. The clonotype was recovered from a young woman with type 1 diabetes. Specimen: naive CD4+ T cells from blood. The CDR3 spells CASRRAYSNQPQHF. In DNA form, the CDR3 reads TGTGCCAGCAGGCGGGCGTATAGCAATCAGCCCCAGCATTTT.